The 14 T cell receptor beta chains given below trace back to one sample, sequenced in a study of regulatory T cells in long-lasting Graves disease. As for time point: newly diagnosed GD, antithyroid drugs for less than 3 months. The TCR library was made from RNA that had been extracted from PBMCs in TRIzol. With iRepertoire HTBI primers and Arm-PCR of CDR3 regions, TCR beta libraries were built. A single record per CDR3 protein comes from TCRdb applying MiXCR to the multiplex PCR reads. The sample contains about 380,000 distinct CDR3 sequences, 15% to 17% of which appear only once. Sequences were derived from peripheral blood mononuclear cells (PBMCs), sampled at new diagnosis, from a patient treated with antithyroid drugs. The origin of the receptors is a female donor with Graves disease.

There are many counts of this clonotype. This chain links TRBV4-3 with TRBJ2-7; 10 nucleotides align to TRBD2. The germline CDR1 and CDR2 sequences are LGHNA and YSLEER. The V segment lost 0 bases and the J segment 2 bases; nucleotides outside the gene matches: 4. The CDR3 has 16 residues. The CDR3 protein is CASSQDRTSGTYEQYF. The CDR3 DNA is TGCGCCAGCAGCCAAGATAGGACTAGCGGTACCTACGAGCAGTACTTC.

The chain links TRBV28 to TRBJ2-7; 13 bases are shared with TRBD2. The germline V gene encodes CDR1 MDHEN and CDR2 SYDVKM. V shed 6 bases and J 6 bases; nucleotides not matched to a gene: 14. The CDR3 runs to 17 residues. CDR3 nucleotides: TGTGCCAGCAGGGATGGGACTAGCGGGGCTCTCAGGGGCGAGCAGTACTTC. Translated, it gives CASRDGTSGALRGEQYF.

This rearrangement joins TRBV29-1 to TRBJ2-4; 12 bases are a match to TRBD2. V shed 2 bases and J 5 bases; nucleotides not matched to a gene: 10. Per germline, CDR1 SQVTM and CDR2 ANQGSEA. This CDR3 spans 17 amino acids. The CDR3 is CSVESGLAGGPQNIQYF. The CDR3 nucleotides are TGCAGCGTTGAATCGGGGCTAGCGGGAGGGCCCCAAAACATTCAGTACTTC.

The chain is built from TRBV5-1 and TRBJ2-7; maybe TRBD2 (5 bases). V was clipped by 5 bases and J by 1 base, with 22 bases between them. The germline V gene encodes CDR1 SGHRS and CDR2 YFSETQ. The CDR3 totals 17 residues. The chain's CDR3 is CASRFDSPRELSYEQYF. DNA of the CDR3: TGCGCCAGCAGGTTTGACTCACCCCGGGAATTATCCTACGAGCAGTACTTC.

This clonotype has a count of ten or more. The rearrangement joins TRBV20-1 to TRBJ2-5; 12 nucleotides line up with TRBD2. V was clipped by 6 bases and J by 0 bases; unmatched bases: 5. Germline CDR1 is DFQATT and CDR2 is SNEGSKA (reference sequence). This CDR3 is built from 15 residues. CDR3 nucleotides: TGCAGTGCCATCCGGACTAGCGGGGACCAAGAGACCCAGTACTTC. Its translation is CSAIRTSGDQETQYF.

In the case of this clonotype: A read error is possible here, since a much larger clone lies one base away. This rearrangement joins TRBV6-1 to TRBJ1-1; unclear D gene. This CDR3 spans 13 amino acids. The germline V gene encodes CDR1 MNHNS and CDR2 SASEGT. CDR3 bases: TGTGCCAGCAGTCCCCCCCCGAACAATGAAGCTTTCTTT. It translates to CASSPPPNNEAFF.

This clonotype was detected ten times or more. The chain employs TRBV10-3 and TRBJ1-1; the D is unclear. CDR1 is ENHRY and CDR2 is SYGVKD in the germline V gene. V lost 0 bases to trimming and J lost 3 bases, with 11 bases between them. The CDR3 is made up of 15 amino acids. The chain's CDR3 is CAISESTLRDTEAFF. For the CDR3, the DNA is TGTGCCATCAGTGAGTCGACTCTCCGGGACACTGAAGCTTTCTTT.

This sequence joins TRBV13 and TRBJ1-3; D remains unclear. CDR3 length: 16 residues. The V end lost 5 bases, the J end lost 8 bases, and 22 bases lay between the germline ends. Germline-derived CDR1 and CDR2 are PRHDT and FYEKMQ (reference sequence). CDR3 region: CASSAHRKDCYDTIYF. The CDR3 bases are TGTGCCAGCAGCGCCCACCGCAAAGATTGCTATGACACCATATATTTT. Variable domain in full (rest from reference TRBV13 and TRBJ1-3): AAGVIQSPRHLIKEKRETATLKCYPIPRHDTVYWYQQGPGQDPQFLISFYEKMQSDKGSIPDRFSAQQFSDYHSELNMSSLELGDSALYFCASSAHRKDCYDTIYFGEGSWLTVV.

This clonotype was counted a few times. The genes are TRBV12-3 or TRBV12-4 and TRBJ1-1; a weak D match, TRBD1 (6 bases). Between the trimmed V and J ends, which lost 3 bases and 1 base, there was a span of 18 bases. The CDR3 runs 17 residues. The CDR3 loop reads CASSFMRGGRRNTEAFF. The CDR3 DNA follows: TGTGCCAGCAGTTTTATGAGAGGGGGTCGGAGGAACACTGAAGCTTTCTTT.

This chain uses TRBV24-1 with TRBJ2-2, with 7 positions matching TRBD2. The CDR3 spans 16 residues. Germline loops: CDR1 KGHDR, CDR2 SFDVKD. The V and J ends lost 4 bases and 1 base, in that order; junction bases with no gene match: 5. The CDR3 loop reads CATSDAGGGNTGELFF. The CDR3 DNA reads as TGTGCCACCAGTGACGCTGGCGGGGGGAACACCGGGGAGCTGTTTTTT.

This clonotype was observed many times. The chain couples TRBV25-1 to TRBJ1-1, with D maybe TRBD1 (5 bases). Germline-derived CDR1 and CDR2 are MGHDK and SYGVNS. This CDR3 has 15 residues. V was clipped by 1 base and J by 5 bases, with 14 bases between them. The CDR3 protein is CASSEWGTGRTEAFF. The CDR3, as DNA: TGTGCCAGCAGTGAATGGGGTACAGGCCGAACTGAAGCTTTCTTT.

The DNA for the CDR3 is TGTGCCAGCAGCTTGGAGGGCACAGAAGACGAAAAACTGTTTTTT. Protein product: CASSLEGTEDEKLFF. The J gene is TRBJ1-4, the V gene TRBV5-4; D is unclear. The CDR3 length is 15 residues. Trimming shortened V by 0 bases and J by 8 bases, and 14 bases separated the two germline ends. Germline-derived CDR1 and CDR2 are SGHNT and YYREEE (reference sequence).

This clonotype appeared many times. The rearrangement uses TRBV27 and TRBJ2-1; 10 nucleotides line up with TRBD2. The CDR3 runs 15 residues. The germline V gene encodes CDR1 MNHEY and CDR2 SMNVEV (reference sequence). V was clipped by 3 bases and J by 7 bases; unmatched bases: 6. For the CDR3, the DNA is TGTGCCAGCAGTTTCGGCACTAGCGGGAAGAATGAGCAGTTCTTC. This codes for CASSFGTSGKNEQFF.

The sample holds many counts of this clonotype. J is TRBJ2-1 and V is TRBV20-1; D call uncertain. Trimming took 0 bases from V and 6 from J, leaving 9 bases between them. The CDR3 spans 13 residues. Germline CDR1 is DFQATT and CDR2 is SNEGSKA (reference sequence). The CDR3 sequence is CSARDFRTNEQFF. The CDR3, as DNA: TGCAGTGCTAGAGATTTCAGGACCAATGAGCAGTTCTTC.